This TCR beta chain emerged from a study of Graves' ophthalmopathy and Graves' hyperthyroidism. CDR1 is SGHDN and CDR2 is FVKESK in the germline V gene. Trimming removed 8 bases from V and 1 base from J, with 14 bases in between. CDR3 length: 14 amino acids. Amplifying from RNA transcripts, the study obtained TCR beta CDR3 regions. The first round was an RT-PCR with HTBI primers, and the second round was a multiplex PCR. TCRdb re-called the multiplex PCR reads with MiXCR, one entry per CDR3 protein. The sample lists hundreds of thousands of distinct CDR3 sequences, roughly two fifths occurring once. The source material was peripheral blood. The clonotype was recovered from an adult man with Graves' ophthalmopathy. This chain links TRBV14 with TRBJ2-5; D might be TRBD1 (5 bases). CDR3 loop: CASSPKDSQETQYF. The CDR3, as DNA: TGTGCCAGCTCACCAAAAGACAGCCAAGAGACCCAGTACTTC.